This T cell receptor beta chain was identified during a study of graft-versus-host responses after intestinal transplantation. At the level of the study: As for transplant type, recipients had multivisceral, liver-intestinal, or isolated intestinal grafts. Recipients across the board were started on anti-thymocyte globulin induction, then kept on tacrolimus and steroids for around three years. Study-wide results and limits: GvH clones turned up in recipient marrow; some had shown up first in ileum or blood. Declining HvG levels early post-transplant were linked to peak circulating GvH clone levels.

Graft samples were processed, releasing intraepithelial and lamina propria lymphocytes. Per the germline V gene, CDR1 is SGHRS and CDR2 is YFSETQ. The CDR3 spans 20 residues. Trimming at V came to 4 bases and at J to 2 bases, leaving 14 bases not matched to a gene. Concerning this clone itself: As yet, its antigen is unknown.

Here immunoSEQ multiplex PCR was the method, and the copy in TCRdb shows in-frame clones only, minus some. The sample carries about 14,000 clones, roughly 82% recorded once. This clonotype was sampled from a human patient who received an intestinal transplant, so some T cells may come from the graft donor. The rearrangement joins TRBV5-1 to TRBJ2-2, with 13 positions matching TRBD2. This specimen consisted of ileum tissue, obtained approximately 27 days after intestinal transplant. This CDR3 reads CASSIRSPGLAGPNTGELFF. The CDR3 DNA follows: TGCGCCAGCAGCATAAGGTCACCGGGACTAGCGGGGCCCAACACCGGGGAGCTGTTTTTT. Looking up the rest from reference TRBV5-1 and TRBJ2-2 gives the full variable domain: KAGVTQTPRYLIKTRGQQVTLSCSPISGHRSVSWYQQTPGQGLQFLFEYFSETQRNKGNFPGRFSGRQFSNSRSEMNVSTLELGDSALYLCASSIRSPGLAGPNTGELFFGEGSRLTVL.